This T cell receptor beta chain was profiled in a study of T cells in Graves' hyperthyroidism and ophthalmopathy. There were TCR beta CDR3 regions amplified from RNA transcripts. HTBI primers drove first-round RT-PCR of the TCR CDR3. TCRdb itself ran the multiplex PCR reads through MiXCR, one entry per CDR3 protein. Among some 400,000 distinct CDR3 sequences listed, roughly 12% were seen once. This clonotype has ten or more counts. V was pared by 5 bases and J by 2 bases, with 16 bases between. Germline V CDR1 and CDR2: SEHNR, FQNEAQ (reference sequence). The CDR3 has 16 residues. Material for sequencing was blood. The sequence was obtained from a man under 40 with Graves' hyperthyroidism that later progressed to Graves' ophthalmopathy. V gene TRBV7-9 combines with J gene TRBJ2-1; no reliable D call. The CDR3 DNA reads TGTGCCAGCAGCCGCTACGGGCCAGTAACCTACAATGAGCAGTTCTTC. This sequence encodes CASSRYGPVTYNEQFF. Full variable domain (outside the CDR3, taken from reference TRBV7-9 and TRBJ2-1): DTGVSQNPRHKITKRGQNVTFRCDPISEHNRLYWYRQTLGQGPEFLTYFQNEAQLEKSRLLSDRFSAERPKGSFSTLEIQRTEQGDSAMYLCASSRYGPVTYNEQFFGPGTRLTVL.